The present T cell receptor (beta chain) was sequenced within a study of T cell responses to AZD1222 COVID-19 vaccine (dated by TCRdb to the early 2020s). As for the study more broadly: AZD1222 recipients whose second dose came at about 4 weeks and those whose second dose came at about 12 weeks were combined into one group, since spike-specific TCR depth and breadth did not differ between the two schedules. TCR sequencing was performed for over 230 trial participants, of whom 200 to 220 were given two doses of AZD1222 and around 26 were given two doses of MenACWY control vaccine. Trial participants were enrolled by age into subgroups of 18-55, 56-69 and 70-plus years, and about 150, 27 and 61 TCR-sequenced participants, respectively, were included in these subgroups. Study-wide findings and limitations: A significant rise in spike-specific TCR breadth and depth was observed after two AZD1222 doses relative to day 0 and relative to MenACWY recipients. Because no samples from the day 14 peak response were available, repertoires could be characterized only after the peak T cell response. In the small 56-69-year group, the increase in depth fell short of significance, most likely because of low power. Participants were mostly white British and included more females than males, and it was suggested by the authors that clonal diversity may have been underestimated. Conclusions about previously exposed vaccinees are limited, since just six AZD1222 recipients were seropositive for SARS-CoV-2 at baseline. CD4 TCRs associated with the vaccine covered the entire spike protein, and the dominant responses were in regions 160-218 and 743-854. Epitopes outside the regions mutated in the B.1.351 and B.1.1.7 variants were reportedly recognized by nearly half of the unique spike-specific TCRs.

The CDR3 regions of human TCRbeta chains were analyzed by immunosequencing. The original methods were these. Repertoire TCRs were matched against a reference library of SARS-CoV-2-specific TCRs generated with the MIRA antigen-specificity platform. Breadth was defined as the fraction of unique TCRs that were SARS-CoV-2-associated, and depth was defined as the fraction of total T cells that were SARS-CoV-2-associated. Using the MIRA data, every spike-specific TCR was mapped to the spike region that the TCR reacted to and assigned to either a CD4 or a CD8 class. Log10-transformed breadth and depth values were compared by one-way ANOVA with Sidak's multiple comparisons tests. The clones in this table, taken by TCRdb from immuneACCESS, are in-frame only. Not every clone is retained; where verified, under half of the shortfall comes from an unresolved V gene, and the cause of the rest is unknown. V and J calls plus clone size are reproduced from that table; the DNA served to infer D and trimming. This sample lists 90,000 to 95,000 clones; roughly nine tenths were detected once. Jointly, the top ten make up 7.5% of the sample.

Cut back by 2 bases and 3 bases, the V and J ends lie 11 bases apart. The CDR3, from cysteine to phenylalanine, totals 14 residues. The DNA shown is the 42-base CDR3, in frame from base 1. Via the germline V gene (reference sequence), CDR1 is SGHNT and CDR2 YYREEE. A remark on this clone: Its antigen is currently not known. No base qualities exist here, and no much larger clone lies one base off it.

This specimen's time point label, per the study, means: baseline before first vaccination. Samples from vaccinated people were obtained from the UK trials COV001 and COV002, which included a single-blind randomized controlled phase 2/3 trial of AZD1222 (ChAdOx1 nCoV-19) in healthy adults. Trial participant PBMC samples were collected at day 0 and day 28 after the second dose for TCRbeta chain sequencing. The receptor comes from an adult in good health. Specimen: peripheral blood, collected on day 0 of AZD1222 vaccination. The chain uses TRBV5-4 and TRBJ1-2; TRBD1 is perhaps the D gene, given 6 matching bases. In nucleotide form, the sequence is TGTGCCAGCAGCTTCGGGGGCGCGGACTATGGCTACACCTTC. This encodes CASSFGGADYGYTF.